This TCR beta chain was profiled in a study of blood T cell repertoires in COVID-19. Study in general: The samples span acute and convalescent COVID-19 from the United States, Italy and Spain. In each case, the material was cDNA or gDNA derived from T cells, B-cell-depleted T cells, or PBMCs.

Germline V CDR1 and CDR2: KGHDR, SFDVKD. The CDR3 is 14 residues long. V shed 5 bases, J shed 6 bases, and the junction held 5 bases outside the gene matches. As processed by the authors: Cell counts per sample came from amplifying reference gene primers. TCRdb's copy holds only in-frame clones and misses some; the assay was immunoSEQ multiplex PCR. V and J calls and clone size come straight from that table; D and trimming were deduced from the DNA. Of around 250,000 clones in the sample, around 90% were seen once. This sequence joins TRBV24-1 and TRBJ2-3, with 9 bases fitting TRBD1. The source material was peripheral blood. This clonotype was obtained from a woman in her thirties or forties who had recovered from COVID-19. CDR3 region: CATSVQGARDTQYF. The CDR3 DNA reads TGTGCCACCAGTGTACAGGGGGCCAGGGATACGCAGTATTTT.